Sequencing of this T cell receptor (beta chain) was carried out in a study of OX40 agonist ivuxolimab in advanced cancers. Study details: With a range of about 23 to 85, age averaged roughly 61 years, and around 83% were male. Study-wide results and limits: Blood T cells, both CD4+ and CD8+, expanded clonally by week 6 at 0.1 to 3.0 mg/kg. In CD8+ T cells, expanded clones were on average more numerous than in CD4+.

On this clone itself: Antigen: not known.

The protocol was immunoSEQ multiplex PCR, while the TCRdb copy is restricted to in-frame clones and leaves out a portion. The sample includes approximately 98,000 clones, around 90% of them seen just once. This CDR3 comprises 15 residues. CDR1 and CDR2 (germline): SGHNT, YYREEE (reference sequence). The V segment lost 3 bases and the J segment 6 bases; nucleotides outside the gene matches: 11. Collection of blood occurred at baseline, at cycle 4 day 1, and at cycle 7 day 1. Sequences were derived from CD4+ or CD8+ T cells sorted from blood, sampled in a trial of the OX40 agonist ivuxolimab. The gene calls are TRBV5-4 and TRBJ1-2, with 7 bases identical to TRBD1. This sequence originates from an adult with an advanced solid tumor such as melanoma, head and neck, liver or kidney cancer. The CDR3 DNA sequence: TGTGCCAGCAGCTGGACAACAGGGGTAGGGAATGGCTACACCTTC. It codes for CASSWTTGVGNGYTF.